A single sample is the source of the 8 T cell receptor beta chains below, sequenced in a study of beta chain features in type 1 diabetes. Findings of the study overall: Shorter TCRB CDR3s, moderately but significantly so, marked every one of the four CD4+ subsets in Type 1 diabetes patients.

Their antigens are not known. Isolated RNA was reverse transcribed in full, so expressed TCRB transcripts were sequenced. Generated by immunoSEQ multiplex PCR, the TCRdb table keeps only in-frame clones and is missing some. The sample lists about 640,000 clones, 9.5% to 15% occurring once. The sample was naive CD4+ T cells from blood. These receptors originate from a man aged 30-40 years with type 1 diabetes.

This chain links TRBV11-1 with TRBJ2-1; no reliable D call. The V gene lost 3 bases and the J gene lost 6 bases, with 12 bases spanning the gap. This CDR3 is built from 14 residues. The germline V gene has CDR1 SGHAT and CDR2 FQDESV (reference sequence). CDR3 amino acids: CASSFRRGFNEQFF. CDR3 DNA: TGTGCCAGCAGCTTCCGTCGTGGCTTCAATGAGCAGTTCTTC.

This clone has only a few counts. This chain links TRBV7-6 with TRBJ2-3; D is ambiguous. This CDR3 is 14 amino acids long. CDR1 and CDR2 from the germline V gene are SGHVS and FNYEAQ. With 5 bases removed from V and 3 bases from J, the gap between germline ends came to 12 bases. The chain's CDR3 is CASSLTTVTDTQYF. The CDR3 nucleotides read TGTGCCAGCAGCCTGACAACAGTGACAGATACGCAGTATTTT.

In its sample, this clone was seen a few times. The same CDR3 arises from other DNA sequences in this sample as well. V gene TRBV29-1 combines with J gene TRBJ1-2; 12 bases fit TRBD1. The germline gives CDR1 SQVTM, CDR2 ANQGSEA. The CDR3 sequence is 12 residues long. Trimming cost V 6 bases and J 6 bases; bases outside gene matches: 2. CDR3 amino acids: CSVGQGADGYTF. The CDR3 region has the DNA TGCAGCGTGGGACAGGGGGCGGATGGCTACACCTTC.

This clone has just a few counts. The rearrangement links TRBV10-2 to TRBJ1-4; tentative D call: TRBD1 (6 bases). Germline V CDR1 and CDR2: WSHSY, SAAADI. The CDR3 covers 14 residues. V lost 4 bases and J lost 7, with 13 bases in between. This CDR3 reads CASSGGSDSEKLFF. The CDR3 DNA reads TGCGCCAGCAGTGGGGGCTCGGACAGTGAAAAACTGTTTTTT.

A few counts support this clone. This chain connects TRBV7-9 to TRBJ2-7, with D possibly matching TRBD1 (6 bases). This CDR3 contains 14 residues. Trimming took off 1 base at V and 4 bases at J, with 11 bases between the two ends. Germline V lookup: CDR1 SEHNR, CDR2 FQNEAQ (reference sequence). The DNA for the CDR3 is TGTGCCAGCAGCTTAGATGCCAGGGGTTACGAGCAGTACTTC. Its protein product is CASSLDARGYEQYF.

This sequence joins TRBV19 and TRBJ2-1; D is unresolved. Germline V lookup: CDR1 LNHDA, CDR2 SQIVND (reference sequence). The CDR3 runs to 13 residues. V was pared by 4 bases and J by 5 bases, with 9 bases between. CDR3 DNA: TGTGCCAGTAGTAAATTAGGGCACAATGAGCAGTTCTTC. Its translation is CASSKLGHNEQFF. The full variable domain, completed using reference TRBV19 and TRBJ2-1, is DGGITQSPKYLFRKEGQNVTLSCEQNLNHDAMYWYRQDPGQGLRLIYYSQIVNDFQKGDIAEGYSVSREKKESFPLTVTSAQKNPTAFYLCASSKLGHNEQFFGPGTRLTVL.

The rearrangement links TRBV18 to TRBJ2-3, with D maybe TRBD1 (7 bases). Per the germline V gene, CDR1 is KGHSH and CDR2 is LQKENI. This CDR3 comprises 15 residues. Trimming left V 4 bases short and J 6 bases short, with 17 bases between. CDR3 nucleotides: TGTGCCAGCTCACGATCCGTGACAGGGAGGGATACGCAGTATTTT. Translating gives CASSRSVTGRDTQYF.

In DNA, the CDR3 is TGTGCCAGCAGGCAAGGGCACAGGGGAGGAGGAAACACCATATATTTT. Translation gives CASRQGHRGGGNTIYF. V is TRBV11-2 and J is TRBJ1-3; 7 bases align to TRBD1. V gave up 6 bases and J gave up 4 bases; unmatched junction bases: 12. The CDR3 extends over 16 amino acids. CDR1 is SGHAT, CDR2 FQNNGV, per germline.